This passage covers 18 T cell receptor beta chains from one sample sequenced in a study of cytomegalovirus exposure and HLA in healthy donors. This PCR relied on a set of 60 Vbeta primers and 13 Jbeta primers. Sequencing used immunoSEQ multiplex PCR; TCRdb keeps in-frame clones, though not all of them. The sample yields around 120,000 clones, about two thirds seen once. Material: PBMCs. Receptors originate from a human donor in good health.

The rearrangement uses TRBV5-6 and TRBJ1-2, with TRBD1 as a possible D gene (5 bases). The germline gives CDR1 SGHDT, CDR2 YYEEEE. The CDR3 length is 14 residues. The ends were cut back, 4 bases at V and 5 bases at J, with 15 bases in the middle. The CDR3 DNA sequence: TGTGCCAGCAGCCGGAGTGGGGCAGATTATGGCTACACCTTC. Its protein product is CASSRSGADYGYTF.

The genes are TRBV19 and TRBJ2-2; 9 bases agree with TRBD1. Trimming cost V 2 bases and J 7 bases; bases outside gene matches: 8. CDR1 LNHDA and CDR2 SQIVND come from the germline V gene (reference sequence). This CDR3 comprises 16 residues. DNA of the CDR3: TGTGCCAGTAGTATACCTCACAGGGGGCTCTTCGGGGAGCTGTTTTTT. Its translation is CASSIPHRGLFGELFF.

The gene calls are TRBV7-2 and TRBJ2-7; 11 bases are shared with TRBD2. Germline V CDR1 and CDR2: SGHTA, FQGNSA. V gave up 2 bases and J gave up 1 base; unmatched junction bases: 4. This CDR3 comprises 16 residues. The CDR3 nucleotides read TGTGCCAGCAGCTTAACGGGACTAGCGGCTTCCTACGAGCAGTACTTC. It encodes CASSLTGLAASYEQYF.

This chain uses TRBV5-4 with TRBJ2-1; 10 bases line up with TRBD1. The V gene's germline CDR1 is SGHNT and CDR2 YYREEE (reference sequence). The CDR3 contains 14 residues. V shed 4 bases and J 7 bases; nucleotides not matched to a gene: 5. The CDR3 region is CASSVTGGENEQFF. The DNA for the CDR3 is TGTGCCAGCAGCGTGACAGGGGGCGAGAATGAGCAGTTCTTC. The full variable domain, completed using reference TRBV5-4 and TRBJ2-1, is ETGVTQSPTHLIKTRGQQVTLRCSSQSGHNTVSWYQQALGQGPQFIFQYYREEENGRGNFPPRFSGLQFPNYSSELNVNALELDDSALYLCASSVTGGENEQFFGPGTRLTVL.

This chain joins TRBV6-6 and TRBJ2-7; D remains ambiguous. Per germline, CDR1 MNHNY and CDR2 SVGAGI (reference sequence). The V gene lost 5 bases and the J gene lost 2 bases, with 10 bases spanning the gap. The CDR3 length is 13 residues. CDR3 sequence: CASSPTNTYEQYF. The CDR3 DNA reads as TGTGCCAGCAGTCCGACAAATACCTACGAGCAGTACTTC.

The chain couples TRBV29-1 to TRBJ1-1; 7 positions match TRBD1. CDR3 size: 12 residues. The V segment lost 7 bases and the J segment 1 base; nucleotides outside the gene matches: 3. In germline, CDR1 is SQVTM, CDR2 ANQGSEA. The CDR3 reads CSARTGNTEAFF. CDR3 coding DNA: TGCAGCGCTAGGACAGGGAACACTGAAGCTTTCTTT. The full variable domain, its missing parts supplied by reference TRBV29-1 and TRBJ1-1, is SAVISQKPSRDICQRGTSLTIQCQVDSQVTMMFWYRQQPGQSLTLIATANQGSEATYESGFVIDKFPISRPNLTFSTLTVSNMSPEDSSIYLCSARTGNTEAFFGQGTRLTVV.

The CDR3 sequence is CASSPNSGHSSYEQYF. In nucleotides, the CDR3 is TGTGCCAGCAGTCCGAATAGCGGCCATAGCTCCTACGAGCAGTACTTC. The chain employs TRBV28 and TRBJ2-7; weak D call: TRBD2 (6 bases). The CDR3 consists of 16 residues. The V gene lost 5 bases and the J gene lost 0 bases, with 17 bases spanning the gap. CDR1 is MDHEN and CDR2 is SYDVKM in the germline V gene. Full variable domain (outside the CDR3, taken from reference TRBV28 and TRBJ2-7): DVKVTQSSRYLVKRTGEKVFLECVQDMDHENMFWYRQDPGLGLRLIYFSYDVKMKEKGDIPEGYSVSREKKERFSLILESASTNQTSMYLCASSPNSGHSSYEQYFGPGTRLTVT.

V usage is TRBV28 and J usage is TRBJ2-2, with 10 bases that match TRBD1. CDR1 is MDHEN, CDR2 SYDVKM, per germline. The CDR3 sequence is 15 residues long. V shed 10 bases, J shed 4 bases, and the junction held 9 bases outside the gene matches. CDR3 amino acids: CATSFWTGGTGELFF. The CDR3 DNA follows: TGTGCCACTTCCTTTTGGACAGGGGGCACCGGGGAGCTGTTTTTT.

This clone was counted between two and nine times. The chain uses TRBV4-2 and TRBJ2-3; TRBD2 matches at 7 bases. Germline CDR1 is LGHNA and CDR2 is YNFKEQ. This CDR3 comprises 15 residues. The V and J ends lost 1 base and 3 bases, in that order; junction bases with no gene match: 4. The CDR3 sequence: CASSQAGGMTDTQYF. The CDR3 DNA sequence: TGTGCCAGCAGCCAAGCGGGAGGCATGACAGATACGCAGTATTTT.

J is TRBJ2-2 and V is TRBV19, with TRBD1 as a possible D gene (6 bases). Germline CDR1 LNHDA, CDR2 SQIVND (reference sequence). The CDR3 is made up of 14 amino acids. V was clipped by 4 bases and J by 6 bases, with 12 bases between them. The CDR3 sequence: CASSTGGSSGELFF. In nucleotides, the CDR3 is TGTGCCAGTAGTACTGGGGGCAGCTCCGGGGAGCTGTTTTTT.

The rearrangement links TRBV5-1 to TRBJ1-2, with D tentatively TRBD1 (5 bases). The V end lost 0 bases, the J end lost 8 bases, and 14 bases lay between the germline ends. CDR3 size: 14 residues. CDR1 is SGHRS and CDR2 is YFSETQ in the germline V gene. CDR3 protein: CASSLGRGSRGYTF. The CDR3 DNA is TGCGCCAGCAGCTTGGGGCGGGGGAGTCGAGGCTACACCTTC.

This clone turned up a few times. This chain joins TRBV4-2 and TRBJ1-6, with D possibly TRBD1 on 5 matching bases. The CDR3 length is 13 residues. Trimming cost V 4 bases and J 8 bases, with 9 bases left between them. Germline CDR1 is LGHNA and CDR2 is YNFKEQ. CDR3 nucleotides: TGTGCCAGCAGCCTCAGCAGGGATTCACCCCTCCACTTT. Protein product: CASSLSRDSPLHF.

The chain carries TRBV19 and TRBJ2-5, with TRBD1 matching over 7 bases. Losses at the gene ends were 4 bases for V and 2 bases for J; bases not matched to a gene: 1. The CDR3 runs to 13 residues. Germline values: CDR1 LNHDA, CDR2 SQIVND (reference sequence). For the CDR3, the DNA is TGTGCCAGTAGTAGCAGGGGGCAAGAGACCCAGTACTTC. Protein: CASSSRGQETQYF.

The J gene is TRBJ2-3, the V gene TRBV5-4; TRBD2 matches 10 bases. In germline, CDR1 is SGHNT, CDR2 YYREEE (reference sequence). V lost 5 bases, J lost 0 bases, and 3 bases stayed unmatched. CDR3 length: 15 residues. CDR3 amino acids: CASRPSGGSTDTQYF. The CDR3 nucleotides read TGTGCCAGCAGACCTAGCGGGGGTAGCACAGATACGCAGTATTTT.

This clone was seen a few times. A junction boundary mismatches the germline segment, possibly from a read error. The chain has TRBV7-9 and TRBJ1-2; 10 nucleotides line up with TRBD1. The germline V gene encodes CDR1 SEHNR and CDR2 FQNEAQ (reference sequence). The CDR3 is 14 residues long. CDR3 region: CSSSLEGQGYGYTF. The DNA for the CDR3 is TGTTCCAGCAGCTTAGAGGGACAGGGGTATGGCTACACCTTC.

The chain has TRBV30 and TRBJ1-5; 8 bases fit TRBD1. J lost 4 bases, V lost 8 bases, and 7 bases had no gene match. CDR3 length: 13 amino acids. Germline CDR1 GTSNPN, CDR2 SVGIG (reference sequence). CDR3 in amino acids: CAGTGGRNQPQHF. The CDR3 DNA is TGTGCCGGAACAGGGGGTCGGAATCAGCCCCAGCATTTT.

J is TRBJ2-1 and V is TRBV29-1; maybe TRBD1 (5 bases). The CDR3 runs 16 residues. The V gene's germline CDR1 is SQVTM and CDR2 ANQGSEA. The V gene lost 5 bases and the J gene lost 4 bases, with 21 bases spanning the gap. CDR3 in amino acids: CSVPPPRVRAYNEQFF. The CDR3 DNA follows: TGCAGCGTTCCTCCCCCCAGGGTTAGGGCGTACAATGAGCAGTTCTTC.

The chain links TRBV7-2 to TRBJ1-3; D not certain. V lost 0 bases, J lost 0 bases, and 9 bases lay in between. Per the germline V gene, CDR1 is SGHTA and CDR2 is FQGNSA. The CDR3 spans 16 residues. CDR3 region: CASSLAPAGSGNTIYF. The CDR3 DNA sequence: TGTGCCAGCAGCTTAGCGCCGGCAGGCTCTGGAAACACCATATATTTT.